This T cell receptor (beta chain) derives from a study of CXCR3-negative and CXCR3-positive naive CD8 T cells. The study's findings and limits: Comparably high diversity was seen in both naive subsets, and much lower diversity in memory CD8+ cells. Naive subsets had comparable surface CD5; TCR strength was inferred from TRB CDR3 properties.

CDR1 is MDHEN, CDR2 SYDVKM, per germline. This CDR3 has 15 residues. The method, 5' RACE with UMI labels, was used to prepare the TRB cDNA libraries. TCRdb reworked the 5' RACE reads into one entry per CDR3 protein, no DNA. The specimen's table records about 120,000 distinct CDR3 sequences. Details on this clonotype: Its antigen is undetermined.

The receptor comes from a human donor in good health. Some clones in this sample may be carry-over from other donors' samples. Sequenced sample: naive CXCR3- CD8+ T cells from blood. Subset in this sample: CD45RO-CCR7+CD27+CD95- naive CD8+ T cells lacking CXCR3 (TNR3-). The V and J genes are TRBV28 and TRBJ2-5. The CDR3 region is CASSPIGGPRETQYF.